This T cell receptor beta chain appears in the sequencing data of a study of blood T cells in healthy people across ages. Study-level background: Per two T cells, about one barcoded beta molecule was captured through template switching. Broader study findings: It was found that TCR beta diversity correlated strongly with the percentage of naive T cells. Long-lived donors exceeded aged donors in naive CD4+ cells and diversity. Naive and antigen-experienced cells were not separated, limiting conclusive comparison.

Germline V gives CDR1 DFQATT, CDR2 SNEGSKA (reference sequence). This CDR3 region has 13 residues. For this clonotype: What it binds is unknown.

Primed by a sample-barcoded 5' primer and a J-beta primer mix, a second PCR proceeded for about 7 to 11 cycles. TCRdb ran MiXCR on the 5' RACE reads and lists one entry per CDR3 protein. The repertoire has approximately 1.5 million distinct CDR3 sequences, roughly 43% of them found once; the top ten carry roughly 3.7%. This sequence originates from a woman younger than 35 in good health. The sequenced sample consisted of blood. The chain employs TRBV20-1 and TRBJ2-7, with D possibly TRBD2 on 6 matching bases. Near its end, the DNA agrees better with TRBJ2-4, so the J call may be wrong. The CDR3 sequence is CSAKGLLMRIQYF. The CDR3 nucleotides read TGCAGTGCAAAGGGACTCCTAATGCGCATTCAGTACTTC.